A single sample is the source of the 9 T cell receptor beta chains below, sequenced in a study of blood T cells in healthy people across ages. PCR was performed a second time for roughly 7 to 12 cycles using a sample-barcoded 5' primer and a J-beta primer mix. Via MiXCR, TCRdb re-called the 5' RACE reads, giving one row per CDR3 protein. The data hold about 1.1 million distinct CDR3 sequences, with roughly two fifths observed a single time. The sample consisted of blood. The source is a man younger than 30 in good health.

The chain employs TRBV4-1 and TRBJ1-5; a weak D match, TRBD1 (6 bases). The CDR3 has 16 residues. CDR1 and CDR2 from the germline V gene are MGHRA and YSYEKL. V lost 6 bases and J lost 6, with 21 bases in between. CDR3 residues: CASRLGPGTKGQPQHF. The CDR3 coding sequence is TGCGCCAGCAGGCTAGGACCCGGGACAAAGGGTCAGCCCCAGCATTTT.

V gene TRBV5-1 combines with J gene TRBJ2-2, with D tentatively TRBD2 (6 bases). CDR1 and CDR2 (germline): SGHRS, YFSETQ. Between the trimmed V and J ends, which lost 4 bases and 6 bases, there was a span of 13 bases. The CDR3 extends over 14 amino acids. CDR3 bases: TGCGCCAGCAGCGTCCTGACTAGTCCCGGGGAGCTGTTTTTT. This encodes CASSVLTSPGELFF.

Note on this clonotype: Mismatch with germline at one junction end may stem from a read error. The V call is TRBV6-5, the J call TRBJ1-2, with D tentatively TRBD1 (5 bases). Germline-derived CDR1 and CDR2 are MNHEY and SVGAGI. CDR3 size: 15 residues. Written as DNA, the CDR3 is TGTGCCAGCAAAATCCAGAGGGGTTACGACTATGGCTACGCCTTC. It codes for CASKIQRGYDYGYAF.

This clonotype was observed a handful of times. The chain uses TRBV12-3 or TRBV12-4 and TRBJ1-3; D gene ambiguous. This CDR3 has 12 amino acids. Trimming cost V 10 bases and J 1 base, with 8 bases left between them. The CDR3 nucleotides read TGTGCCACGAGGTTATCTGGAAACACCATATATTTT. Translation gives CATRLSGNTIYF.

The genes are TRBV20-1 and TRBJ2-7; D may correspond to TRBD1 or TRBD2 (5 bases each). Germline CDR1 DFQATT, CDR2 SNEGSKA (reference sequence). Deletions cut 0 bases from V and 5 bases from J, with 17 bases between. The length of the CDR3 is 15 residues. CDR3 nucleotide sequence: TGCAGTGCTAGAGACCGGGACCGCAGTTTCCACGAGCAGTACTTC. Translated, it gives CSARDRDRSFHEQYF.

The chain links TRBV6-2 or TRBV6-3 to TRBJ2-3; either TRBD1 or TRBD2 may supply D (5 bases each). The ends were cut back, 3 bases at V and 0 bases at J, with 16 bases in the middle. Germline V CDR1 and CDR2: MNHEY, SVGEGT. The CDR3 is 17 amino acids. The CDR3 DNA reads as TGTGCCAGCAGTTATCTCCGGGACGGACTTAGCACAGATACGCAGTATTTT. Amino acid sequence: CASSYLRDGLSTDTQYF.

This clonotype was seen only a few times. The genes are TRBV7-9 and TRBJ1-1; no clear D. The CDR3 length is 15 residues. In germline, CDR1 is SEHNR, CDR2 FQNEAQ (reference sequence). V lost 5 bases to trimming and J lost 1 base, with 14 bases between them. The CDR3 spells CASSAPLTGNTEAFF. The CDR3 coding sequence is TGTGCCAGCAGCGCTCCCCTGACGGGGAACACTGAAGCTTTCTTT.

This chain joins TRBV9 and TRBJ1-1; D gene unclear. CDR1 is SGDLS and CDR2 is YYNGEE in the germline V gene. V was pared by 2 bases and J by 2 bases, with 10 bases between. The CDR3 spans 14 residues. The CDR3 bases are TGTGCCAGCAGCGTTCATATGGGTAACACTGAAGCTTTCTTT. Its translation: CASSVHMGNTEAFF.

Here the CDR3 reads CASSRVLSPLETQYF. Written as DNA, the CDR3 is TGTGCCAGCAGCCGGGTTCTTAGTCCGTTGGAGACCCAGTACTTC. The rearrangement uses TRBV6-5 and TRBJ2-5; D call uncertain. CDR1 and CDR2 (germline): MNHEY, SVGAGI. The CDR3 totals 15 residues. V was clipped by 6 bases and J by 5 bases, with 19 bases between them.